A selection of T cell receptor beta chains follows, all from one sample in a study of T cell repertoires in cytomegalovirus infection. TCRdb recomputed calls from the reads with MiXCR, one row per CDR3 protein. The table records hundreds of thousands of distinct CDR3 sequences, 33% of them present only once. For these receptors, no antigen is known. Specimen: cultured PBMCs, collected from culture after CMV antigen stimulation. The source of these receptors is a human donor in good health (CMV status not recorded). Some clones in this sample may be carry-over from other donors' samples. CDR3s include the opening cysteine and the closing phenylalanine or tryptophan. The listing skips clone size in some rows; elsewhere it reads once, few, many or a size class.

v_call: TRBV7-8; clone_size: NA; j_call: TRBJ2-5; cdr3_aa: CASSPGRGEETQYF
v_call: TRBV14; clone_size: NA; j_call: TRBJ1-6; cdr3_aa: CASSQEGPYNSPLHF
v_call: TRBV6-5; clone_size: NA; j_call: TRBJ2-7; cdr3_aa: CASRDTGTGYYEQYF
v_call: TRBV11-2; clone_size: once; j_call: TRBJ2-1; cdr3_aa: CAGSWGTSYNEQFF
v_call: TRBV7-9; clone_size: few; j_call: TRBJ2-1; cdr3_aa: CASSSLGPSYNEQFF
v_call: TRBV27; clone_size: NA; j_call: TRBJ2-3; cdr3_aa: CAIDSGRPCTDTQYF
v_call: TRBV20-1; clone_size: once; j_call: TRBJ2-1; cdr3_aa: CSADKRESQFF
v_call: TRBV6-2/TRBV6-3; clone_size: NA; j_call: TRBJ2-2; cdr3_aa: CASSYSISGELFF
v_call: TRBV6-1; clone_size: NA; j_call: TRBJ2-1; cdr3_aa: CASNPSGPSSYNEQFF
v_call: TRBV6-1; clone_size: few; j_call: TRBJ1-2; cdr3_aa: CASSRNQDNYGYTF
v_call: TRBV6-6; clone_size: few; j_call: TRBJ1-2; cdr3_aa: CASRAEQGYNYGYTF
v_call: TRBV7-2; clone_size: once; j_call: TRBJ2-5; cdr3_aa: CASSERGLSETQYF
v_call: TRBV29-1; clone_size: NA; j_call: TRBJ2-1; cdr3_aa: CSVVAGSTYNEQFF
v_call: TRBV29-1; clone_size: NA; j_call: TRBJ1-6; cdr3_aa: CSVPTGRVVRNSPLHF